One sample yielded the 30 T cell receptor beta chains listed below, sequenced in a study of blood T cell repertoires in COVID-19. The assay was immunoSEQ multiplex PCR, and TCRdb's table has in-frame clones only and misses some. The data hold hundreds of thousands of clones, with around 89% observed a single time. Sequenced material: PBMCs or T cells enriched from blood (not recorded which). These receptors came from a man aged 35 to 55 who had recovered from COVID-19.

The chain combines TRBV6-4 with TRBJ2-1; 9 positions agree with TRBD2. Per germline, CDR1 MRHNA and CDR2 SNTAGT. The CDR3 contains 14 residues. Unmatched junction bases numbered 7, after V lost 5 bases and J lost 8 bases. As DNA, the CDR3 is TGTGCCAGCAGTACCGGCGGGGGGGCATATGAGCAGTTCTTC. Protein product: CASSTGGGAYEQFF.

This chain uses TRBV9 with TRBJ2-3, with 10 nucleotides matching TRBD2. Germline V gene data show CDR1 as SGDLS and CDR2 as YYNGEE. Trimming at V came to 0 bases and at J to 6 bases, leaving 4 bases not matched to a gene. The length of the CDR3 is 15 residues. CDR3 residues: CASSVVAGGPDTQYF. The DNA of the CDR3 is TGTGCCAGCAGCGTAGTAGCGGGGGGCCCGGATACGCAGTATTTT.

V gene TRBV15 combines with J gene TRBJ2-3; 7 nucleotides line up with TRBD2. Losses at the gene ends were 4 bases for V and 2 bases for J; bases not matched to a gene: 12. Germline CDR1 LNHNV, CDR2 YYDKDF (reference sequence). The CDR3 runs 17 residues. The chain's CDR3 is CATSTMTNLADTDTQYF. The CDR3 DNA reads TGTGCCACCAGCACAATGACAAATCTAGCGGACACAGATACGCAGTATTTT.

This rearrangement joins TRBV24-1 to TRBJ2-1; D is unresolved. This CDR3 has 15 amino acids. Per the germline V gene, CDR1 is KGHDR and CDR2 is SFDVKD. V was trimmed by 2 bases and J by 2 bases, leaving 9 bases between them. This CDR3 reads CATSDSVTTYNEQFF. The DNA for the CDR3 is TGTGCCACCAGTGATTCGGTCACCACCTACAATGAGCAGTTCTTC.

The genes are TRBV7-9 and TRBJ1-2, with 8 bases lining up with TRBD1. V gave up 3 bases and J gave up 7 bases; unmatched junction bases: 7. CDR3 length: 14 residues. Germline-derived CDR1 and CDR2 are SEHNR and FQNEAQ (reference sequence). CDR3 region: CASSLTGDSGGYTF. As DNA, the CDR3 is TGTGCCAGCAGCTTGACAGGGGATAGCGGTGGCTACACCTTC.

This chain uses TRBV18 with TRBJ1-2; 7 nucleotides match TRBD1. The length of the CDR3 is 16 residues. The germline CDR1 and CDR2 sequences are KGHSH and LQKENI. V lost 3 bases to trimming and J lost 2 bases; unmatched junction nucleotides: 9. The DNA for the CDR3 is TGTGCCAGCTCACCGCGAACAGACAGGGCGAACTATGGCTACACCTTC. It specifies CASSPRTDRANYGYTF.

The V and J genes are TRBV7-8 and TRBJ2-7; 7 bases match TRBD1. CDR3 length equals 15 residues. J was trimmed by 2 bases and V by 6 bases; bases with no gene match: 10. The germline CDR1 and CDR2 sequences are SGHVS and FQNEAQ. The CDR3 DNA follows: TGTGCCAGCAGGGATGGGGACAGACTCGCCTACGAGCAGTACTTC. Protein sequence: CASRDGDRLAYEQYF.

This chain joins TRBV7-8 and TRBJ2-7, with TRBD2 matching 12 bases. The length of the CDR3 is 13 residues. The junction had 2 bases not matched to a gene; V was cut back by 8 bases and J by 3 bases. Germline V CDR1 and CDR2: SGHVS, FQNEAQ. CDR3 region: CASRTSGVYEQYF. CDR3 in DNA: TGTGCCAGCCGGACTAGCGGGGTCTACGAGCAGTACTTC. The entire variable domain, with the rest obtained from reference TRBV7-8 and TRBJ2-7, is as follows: GAGVSQSPRYKVAKRGQDVALRCDPISGHVSLFWYQQALGQGPEFLTYFQNEAQLDKSGLPSDRFFAERPEGSVSTLKIQRTQQEDSAVYLCASRTSGVYEQYFGPGTRLTVT.

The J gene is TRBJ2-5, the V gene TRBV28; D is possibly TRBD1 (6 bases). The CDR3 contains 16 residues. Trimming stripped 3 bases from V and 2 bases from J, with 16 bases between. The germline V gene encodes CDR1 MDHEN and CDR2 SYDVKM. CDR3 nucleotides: TGTGCCAGCAGTTTCCAGCTCAGGGGACCACAAGAGACCCAGTACTTC. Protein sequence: CASSFQLRGPQETQYF.

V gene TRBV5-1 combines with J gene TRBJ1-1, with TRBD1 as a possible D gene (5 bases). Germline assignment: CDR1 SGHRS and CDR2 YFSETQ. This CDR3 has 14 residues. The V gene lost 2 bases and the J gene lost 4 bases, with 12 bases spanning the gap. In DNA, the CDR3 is TGCGCCAGCAGCTTCAGAGAAGGGGCCACTGAAGCTTTCTTT. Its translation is CASSFREGATEAFF.

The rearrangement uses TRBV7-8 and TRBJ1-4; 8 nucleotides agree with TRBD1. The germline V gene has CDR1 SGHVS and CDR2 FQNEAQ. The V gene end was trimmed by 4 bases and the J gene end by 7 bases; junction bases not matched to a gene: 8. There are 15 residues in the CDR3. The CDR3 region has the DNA TGTGCCAGCAGCTACATCAGGGGGCGAGGTGAAAAACTGTTTTTT. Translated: CASSYIRGRGEKLFF. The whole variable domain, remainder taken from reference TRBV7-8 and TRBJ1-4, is GAGVSQSPRYKVAKRGQDVALRCDPISGHVSLFWYQQALGQGPEFLTYFQNEAQLDKSGLPSDRFFAERPEGSVSTLKIQRTQQEDSAVYLCASSYIRGRGEKLFFGSGTQLSVL.

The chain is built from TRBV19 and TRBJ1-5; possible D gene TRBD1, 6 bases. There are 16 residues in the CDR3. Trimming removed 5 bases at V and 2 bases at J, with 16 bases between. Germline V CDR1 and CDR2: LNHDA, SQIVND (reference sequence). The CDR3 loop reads CASSPLQGVGNQPQHF. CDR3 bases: TGTGCCAGTAGTCCGTTACAGGGTGTCGGCAATCAGCCCCAGCATTTT.

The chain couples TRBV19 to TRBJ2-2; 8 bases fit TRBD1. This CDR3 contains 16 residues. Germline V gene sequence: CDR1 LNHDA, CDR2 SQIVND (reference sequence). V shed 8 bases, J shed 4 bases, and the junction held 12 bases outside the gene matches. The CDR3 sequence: CASAIGTGLGTGELFF. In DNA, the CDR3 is TGTGCCAGTGCTATCGGGACAGGTCTCGGCACCGGGGAGCTGTTTTTT. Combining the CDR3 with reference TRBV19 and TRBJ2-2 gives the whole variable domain DGGITQSPKYLFRKEGQNVTLSCEQNLNHDAMYWYRQDPGQGLRLIYYSQIVNDFQKGDIAEGYSVSREKKESFPLTVTSAQKNPTAFYLCASAIGTGLGTGELFFGEGSRLTVL.

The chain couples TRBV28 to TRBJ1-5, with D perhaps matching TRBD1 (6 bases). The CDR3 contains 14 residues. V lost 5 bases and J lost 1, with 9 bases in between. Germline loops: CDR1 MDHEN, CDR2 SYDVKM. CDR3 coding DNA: TGTGCCAGCAGTACAGGGTTCAGCAATCAGCCCCAGCATTTT. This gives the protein CASSTGFSNQPQHF.

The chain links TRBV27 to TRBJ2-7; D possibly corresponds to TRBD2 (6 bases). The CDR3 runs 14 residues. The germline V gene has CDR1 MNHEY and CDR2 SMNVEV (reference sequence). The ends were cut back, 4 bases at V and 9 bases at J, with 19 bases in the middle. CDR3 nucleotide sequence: TGTGCCAGCAGTTACCGCGGGACCCCCTGGGGGCAGTACTTC. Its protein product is CASSYRGTPWGQYF.

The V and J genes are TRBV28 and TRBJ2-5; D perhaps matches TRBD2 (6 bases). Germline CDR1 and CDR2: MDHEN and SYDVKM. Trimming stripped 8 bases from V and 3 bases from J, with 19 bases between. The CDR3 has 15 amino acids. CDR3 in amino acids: CASGIPGTGKETQYF. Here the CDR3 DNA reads TGTGCCAGCGGAATCCCAGGGACTGGCAAAGAGACCCAGTACTTC.

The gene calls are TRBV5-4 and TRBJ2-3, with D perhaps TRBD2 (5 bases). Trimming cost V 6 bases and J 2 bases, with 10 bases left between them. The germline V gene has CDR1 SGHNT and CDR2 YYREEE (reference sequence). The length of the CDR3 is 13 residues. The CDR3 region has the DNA TGTGCCAGCACGGACTTCTTCACAGATACGCAGTATTTT. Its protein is CASTDFFTDTQYF.

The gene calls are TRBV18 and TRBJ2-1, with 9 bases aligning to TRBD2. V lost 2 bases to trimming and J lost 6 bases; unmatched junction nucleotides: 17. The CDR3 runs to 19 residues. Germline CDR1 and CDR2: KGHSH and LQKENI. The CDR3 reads CASSPNTPGLAGGSNEQFF. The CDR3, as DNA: TGTGCCAGCTCACCAAACACCCCGGGCTTGGCGGGAGGGAGCAATGAGCAGTTCTTC.

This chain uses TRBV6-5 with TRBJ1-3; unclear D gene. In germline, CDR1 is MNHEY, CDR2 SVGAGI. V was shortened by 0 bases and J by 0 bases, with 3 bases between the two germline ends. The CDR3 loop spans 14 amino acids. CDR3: CASSYSSSGNTIYF. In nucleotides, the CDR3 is TGTGCCAGCAGTTACTCCAGCTCTGGAAACACCATATATTTT.

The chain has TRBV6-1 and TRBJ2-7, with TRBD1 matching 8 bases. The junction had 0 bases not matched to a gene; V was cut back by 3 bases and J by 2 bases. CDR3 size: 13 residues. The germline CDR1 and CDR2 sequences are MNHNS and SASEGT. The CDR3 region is CASSEGQAYEQYF. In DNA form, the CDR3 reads TGTGCCAGCAGTGAGGGACAGGCCTACGAGCAGTACTTC.

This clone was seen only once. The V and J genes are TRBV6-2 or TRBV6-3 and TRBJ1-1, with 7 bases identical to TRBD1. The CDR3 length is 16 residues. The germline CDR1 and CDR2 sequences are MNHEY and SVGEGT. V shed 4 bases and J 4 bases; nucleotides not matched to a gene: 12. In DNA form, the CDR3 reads TGTGCCAGCAGTTTTCATGCAGGGGGAAGGGGCACTGAAGCTTTCTTT. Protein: CASSFHAGGRGTEAFF.

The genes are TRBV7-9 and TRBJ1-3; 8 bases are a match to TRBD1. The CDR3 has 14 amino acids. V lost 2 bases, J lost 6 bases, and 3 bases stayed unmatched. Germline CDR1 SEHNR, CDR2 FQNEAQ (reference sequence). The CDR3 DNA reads TGTGCCAGCAGCTTATCGACAGGGGTAAACACCATATATTTT. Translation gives CASSLSTGVNTIYF.

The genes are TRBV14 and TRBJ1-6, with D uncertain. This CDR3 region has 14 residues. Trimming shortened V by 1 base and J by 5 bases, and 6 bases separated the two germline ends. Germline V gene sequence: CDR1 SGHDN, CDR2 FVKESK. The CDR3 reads CASSQGLHNSPLHF. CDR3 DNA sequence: TGTGCCAGCAGCCAAGGTCTCCATAATTCACCCCTCCACTTT.

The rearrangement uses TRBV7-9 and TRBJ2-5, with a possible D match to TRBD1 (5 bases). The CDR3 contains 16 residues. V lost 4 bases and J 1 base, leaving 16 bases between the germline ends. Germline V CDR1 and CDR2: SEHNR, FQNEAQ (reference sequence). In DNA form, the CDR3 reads TGTGCCAGCAGCTCCCCCTCGGAGACAGCCCAAGAGACCCAGTACTTC. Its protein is CASSSPSETAQETQYF.

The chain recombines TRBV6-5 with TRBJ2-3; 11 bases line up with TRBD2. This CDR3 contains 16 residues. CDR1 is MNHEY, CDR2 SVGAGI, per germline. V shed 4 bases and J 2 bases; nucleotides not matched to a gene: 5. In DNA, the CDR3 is TGTGCCAGCAGTTTTCCTAGCGGGGGGAACACAGATACGCAGTATTTT. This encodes CASSFPSGGNTDTQYF.

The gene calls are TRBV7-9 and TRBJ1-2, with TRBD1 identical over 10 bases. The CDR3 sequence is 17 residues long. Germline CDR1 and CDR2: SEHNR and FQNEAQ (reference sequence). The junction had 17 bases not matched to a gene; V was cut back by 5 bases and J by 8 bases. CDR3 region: CASSNTLRLGTGDGYTF. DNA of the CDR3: TGTGCCAGCAGCAACACTCTCCGTTTGGGGACAGGGGACGGCTACACCTTC.

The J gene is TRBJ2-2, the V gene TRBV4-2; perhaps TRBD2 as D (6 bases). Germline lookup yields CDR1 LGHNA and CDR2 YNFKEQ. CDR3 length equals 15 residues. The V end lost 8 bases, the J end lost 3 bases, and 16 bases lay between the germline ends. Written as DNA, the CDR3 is TGTGCCAGCCTACTTGGGGGGAGCGACACCGGGGAGCTGTTTTTT. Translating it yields CASLLGGSDTGELFF.

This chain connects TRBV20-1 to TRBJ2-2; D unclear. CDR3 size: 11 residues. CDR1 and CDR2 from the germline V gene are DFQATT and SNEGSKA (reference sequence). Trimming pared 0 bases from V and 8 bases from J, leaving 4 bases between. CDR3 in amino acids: CSARDLGELFF. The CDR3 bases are TGCAGTGCTAGAGATCTGGGGGAGCTGTTTTTT.

The chain's CDR3 is CASSQANTYEQYF. The CDR3 bases are TGTGCCAGCAGTCAAGCTAATACCTACGAGCAGTACTTC. The genes are TRBV28 and TRBJ2-7; D gene ambiguous. The CDR3 consists of 13 residues. V gave up 5 bases and J gave up 2 bases, with 10 bases separating them. The germline V gene encodes CDR1 MDHEN and CDR2 SYDVKM.

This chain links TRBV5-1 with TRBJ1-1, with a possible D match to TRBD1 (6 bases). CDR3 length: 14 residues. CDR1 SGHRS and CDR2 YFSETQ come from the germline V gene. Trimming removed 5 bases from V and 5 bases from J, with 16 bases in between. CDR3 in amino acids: CASSTQGPGTEAFF. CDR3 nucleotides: TGCGCCAGCAGTACACAGGGACCGGGAACTGAAGCTTTCTTT.